What follows are 29 T cell receptor beta chains derived from one specimen sequenced in a study of CD8 T cells in ankylosing spondylitis. TCRdb re-analysed the 5' RACE reads in MiXCR, keeping a single row per CDR3 protein. The sample yields some 37,000 distinct CDR3 sequences, around 6% seen once. The specimen was blood, either unsorted or a sorted T cell fraction (not recorded which). These receptors were taken from a male donor with ankylosing spondylitis or in good health (not recorded which).

At least ten counts were recorded for this clonotype. This rearrangement joins TRBV20-1 to TRBJ1-5; D may be TRBD1 (6 bases). Germline lookup yields CDR1 DFQATT and CDR2 SNEGSKA (reference sequence). The V end lost 5 bases, the J end lost 7 bases, and 21 bases lay between the germline ends. CDR3 size: 15 residues. As DNA, the CDR3 is TGCAGTGCTGTCTACGTATCAGGGGCTGAACAGCCCCAGCATTTT. Amino acids: CSAVYVSGAEQPQHF.

This clonotype is deemed medium-sized (0.01 to 0.1%). The chain joins TRBV2 to TRBJ2-1, with D perhaps TRBD2 (6 bases). Germline lookup yields CDR1 SNHLY and CDR2 FYNNEI. V lost 5 bases, J lost 8 bases, and 10 bases lay in between. There are 12 residues in the CDR3. CDR3 nucleotide sequence: TGTGCCAGCAGTTTCTCGGGAGATGAGCAGTTCTTC. The encoded protein is CASSFSGDEQFF. The variable domain in full, completed from reference TRBV2 and TRBJ2-1, reads EPEVTQTPSHQVTQMGQEVILRCVPISNHLYFYWYRQILGQKVEFLVSFYNNEISEKSEIFDDQFSVERPDGSNFTLKIRSTKLEDSAMYFCASSFSGDEQFFGPGTRLTVL.

At least ten counts were recorded for this clonotype. This rearrangement joins TRBV5-1 to TRBJ2-1, with 10 positions matching TRBD2. J gave up 10 bases and V 0 bases, and 7 bases lay outside the gene matches. CDR3 length: 15 residues. CDR1 SGHRS and CDR2 YFSETQ come from the germline V gene. CDR3 bases: TGCGCCAGCAGCTTGGTCCTAGCGGGGGCTCGCGAGCAGTTCTTC. Its protein product is CASSLVLAGAREQFF.

This clonotype was counted many times. The V and J genes are TRBV27 and TRBJ1-6; TRBD1 might be the D (5 bases). Trimming removed 4 bases from V and 10 bases from J, with 14 bases in between. The CDR3 totals 14 residues. CDR1 MNHEY and CDR2 SMNVEV come from the germline V gene (reference sequence). CDR3: CASSSDSLPSPLHF. DNA for the CDR3: TGTGCCAGCAGTTCAGACAGTCTCCCCTCACCCCTCCACTTT.

In this sample, this clonotype turned up many times. Here the CDR3 reads CSSGSSNREQYF. The DNA of the CDR3 is TGCTCTAGCGGGAGTTCGAATCGGGAGCAGTACTTC. The chain carries TRBV20-1 and TRBJ2-7, with 10 bases identical to TRBD2. The length of the CDR3 is 12 residues. Per the germline V gene, CDR1 is DFQATT and CDR2 is SNEGSKA (reference sequence).

This clonotype was observed at least ten times. The J gene is TRBJ2-4, the V gene TRBV12-3 or TRBV12-4; D tentatively reads TRBD1 or TRBD2 (5 bases each). The ends were cut back, 3 bases at V and 4 bases at J, with 13 bases in the middle. The CDR3 is made up of 15 amino acids. The DNA for the CDR3 is TGTGCCAGCAGTTTGGAGTGGGGGAGAAAAAACATTCAGTACTTC. Its translation: CASSLEWGRKNIQYF.

Ten or more counts support this clonotype. J is TRBJ2-1 and V is TRBV10-1; 8 bases are a match to TRBD2. This CDR3 has 16 residues. Trimming removed 1 base from V and 5 bases from J; junction bases left unmatched: 7. Looked up from germline, CDR1 is WNHNN and CDR2 is SYGVQD (reference sequence). The CDR3 bases are TGCGCCAGCAGTGAGTTTCGCGGGAGGCTGAACAATGAGCAGTTCTTC. It translates to CASSEFRGRLNNEQFF.

This chain uses TRBV7-3 with TRBJ2-4; 13 nucleotides line up with TRBD2. Germline V CDR1 and CDR2: SGHTA, FQGTGA. CDR3 length: 23 amino acids. Losses at the gene ends were 1 base for V and 1 base for J; bases not matched to a gene: 19. The CDR3 region is CASSLNEHWTSGRGGSAKNIQYF. The CDR3 nucleotides are TGTGCCAGCAGCTTAAACGAACATTGGACTAGCGGGAGAGGAGGTTCGGCCAAAAACATTCAGTACTTC.

This clonotype was seen ten or more times. The gene calls are TRBV6-1 and TRBJ2-3; TRBD2 matches at 7 bases. The V segment lost 7 bases and the J segment 2 bases; nucleotides outside the gene matches: 6. Germline values: CDR1 MNHNS, CDR2 SASEGT. This CDR3 spans 14 amino acids. The chain's CDR3 is CASKTAGDTDTQYF. CDR3 nucleotide sequence: TGTGCCAGCAAAACGGCGGGGGACACAGATACGCAGTATTTT.

In its sample, this clonotype was seen many times. The chain combines TRBV29-1 with TRBJ2-1, with 9 bases lining up with TRBD2. V shed 8 bases and J 7 bases; nucleotides not matched to a gene: 9. The length of the CDR3 is 13 residues. CDR1 and CDR2 (germline): SQVTM, ANQGSEA. The CDR3 is CSSRLAVGNEQFF. CDR3 nucleotides: TGCAGCAGCCGACTAGCGGTTGGGAATGAGCAGTTCTTC.

The table lists this clonotype with many counts. The rearrangement uses TRBV29-1 and TRBJ2-1; 8 bases fit TRBD1. This CDR3 comprises 12 residues. V shed 6 bases, J shed 6 bases, and the junction held 4 bases outside the gene matches. Germline CDR1 is SQVTM and CDR2 is ANQGSEA. In DNA form, the CDR3 reads TGCAGCGTCAGAGACAGGGGCAATGAGCAGTTCTTC. This gives the protein CSVRDRGNEQFF.

This clonotype has ten or more counts. V gene TRBV29-1 combines with J gene TRBJ2-2; D possibly corresponds to TRBD1 (5 bases). The V end was cut by 7 bases, the J end by 0 bases, with 9 bases between. Germline CDR1 SQVTM, CDR2 ANQGSEA. The CDR3 has 13 residues. The CDR3 DNA sequence: TGCAGCGGGCGACAGTCGAACACCGGGGAGCTGTTTTTT. It translates to CSGRQSNTGELFF.

The V and J genes are TRBV11-1 and TRBJ2-1; TRBD1 matches 7 bases. V was clipped by 8 bases and J by 0 bases; unmatched bases: 16. In germline, CDR1 is SGHAT, CDR2 FQDESV (reference sequence). CDR3 length: 18 residues. For the CDR3, the DNA is TGTGCCAGCTCACCTCCCCCAGGGGGTGAGAGCTCCTACAATGAGCAGTTCTTC. The encoded protein is CASSPPPGGESSYNEQFF.

This clonotype was seen at least ten times. DNA of the CDR3: TGCAGTGCTAGAGACTGGGAGACCCAGTACTTC. Residues: CSARDWETQYF. J is TRBJ2-5 and V is TRBV20-1; D remains unclear. CDR1 and CDR2 (germline): DFQATT, SNEGSKA (reference sequence). The V end lost 0 bases, the J end lost 5 bases, and 4 bases lay between the germline ends. This CDR3 has 11 residues.

This clonotype was seen ten or more times. This sequence joins TRBV12-3 or TRBV12-4 and TRBJ2-5; 9 bases agree with TRBD2. This CDR3 has 16 amino acids. Trimming removed 5 bases from V and 9 bases from J; junction bases left unmatched: 16. The chain's CDR3 is CASSPGTSPQMVAQYF. CDR3 nucleotides: TGTGCCAGCAGTCCGGGGACTAGCCCACAGATGGTTGCCCAGTACTTC.

This clonotype showed up many times. The chain has TRBV7-2 and TRBJ1-1; TRBD1 might be the D (5 bases). Per germline, CDR1 SGHTA and CDR2 FQGNSA. This CDR3 is 14 amino acids long. V was cut by 8 bases and J by 4 bases, with 17 bases left in between. The CDR3 loop is CASLASRAITEAFF. As DNA, the CDR3 is TGTGCCAGCTTAGCGAGCAGGGCGATCACTGAAGCTTTCTTT. The full variable domain, its missing parts supplied by reference TRBV7-2 and TRBJ1-1, is GAGVSQSPSNKVTEKGKDVELRCDPISGHTALYWYRQSLGQGLEFLIYFQGNSAPDKSGLPSDRFSAERTGGSVSTLTIQRTQQEDSAVYLCASLASRAITEAFFGQGTRLTVV.

V gene TRBV29-1 combines with J gene TRBJ2-5; 7 bases align to TRBD1. V lost 7 bases to trimming and J lost 2 bases; unmatched junction nucleotides: 4. CDR3 length: 12 residues. Germline CDR1 SQVTM, CDR2 ANQGSEA. DNA for the CDR3: TGCAGCGGAAAGGGGGCGCAAGAGACCCAGTACTTC. Residues: CSGKGAQETQYF.

This clonotype was recorded at least ten times. The V and J genes are TRBV18 and TRBJ1-1; no firm D call. Trimming cost V 6 bases and J 4 bases, with 12 bases left between them. Germline CDR1 is KGHSH and CDR2 is LQKENI. The length of the CDR3 is 13 residues. CDR3 region: CASSRAARTEAFF. DNA for the CDR3: TGTGCCAGCTCCCGGGCCGCCCGCACTGAAGCTTTCTTT. Full variable domain (rest looked up from reference TRBV18 and TRBJ1-1): NAGVMQNPRHLVRRRGQEARLRCSPMKGHSHVYWYRQLPEEGLKFMVYLQKENIIDESGMPKERFSAEFPKEGPSILRIQQVVRGDSAAYFCASSRAARTEAFFGQGTRLTVV.

This clonotype occurred many times. The J gene is TRBJ1-1, the V gene TRBV6-1, with D possibly TRBD1 on 5 matching bases. Germline V gene data show CDR1 as MNHNS and CDR2 as SASEGT. The V and J ends lost 4 bases and 6 bases respectively, with 12 bases between them. The CDR3 loop spans 13 amino acids. CDR3 sequence (DNA): TGTGCCAGCAGTGCCCAACAGGCCTCTGAAGCTTTCTTT. It specifies CASSAQQASEAFF.

There are many counts of this clonotype. This rearrangement joins TRBV5-1 to TRBJ1-5; D possibly corresponds to TRBD1 (5 bases). The germline CDR1 and CDR2 sequences are SGHRS and YFSETQ. This CDR3 is built from 14 residues. V was trimmed by 5 bases and J by 10 bases, leaving 19 bases between them. Here the CDR3 reads CASRYGDLIQPQHF. The CDR3 DNA is TGCGCCAGCAGATACGGGGACCTAATTCAACCCCAGCATTTT.

This clonotype was seen at least ten times. The chain employs TRBV30 and TRBJ2-2, with D unclear. V was shortened by 3 bases and J by 0 bases, with 8 bases between the two germline ends. CDR1 is GTSNPN and CDR2 is SVGIG in the germline V gene (reference sequence). The CDR3 totals 14 residues. CDR3 protein: CAWRLTANTGELFF. The DNA of the CDR3 is TGTGCCTGGAGACTAACCGCGAACACCGGGGAGCTGTTTTTT.

This clonotype has at least ten counts. This rearrangement joins TRBV18 to TRBJ1-2; a weak D match, TRBD1 (5 bases). The CDR3 covers 14 residues. Germline V gives CDR1 KGHSH, CDR2 LQKENI. Trimming pared 6 bases from V and 5 bases from J, leaving 16 bases between. CDR3 sequence reads: CASSPRQSRYGYTF. CDR3 nucleotide sequence: TGTGCCAGCTCGCCTAGACAGTCTAGATATGGCTACACCTTC.

This sequence joins TRBV5-4 and TRBJ2-1; 7 bases match TRBD1. Germline V CDR1 and CDR2: SGHNT, YYREEE (reference sequence). CDR3 length equals 15 residues. After removal of 4 bases from V and 4 bases from J, the junction contained 8 bases not matched to a gene. CDR3 DNA sequence: TGTGCCAGCAGCCCGCCCGGACAGGTATACAATGAGCAGTTCTTC. This codes for CASSPPGQVYNEQFF. The variable domain in full, completed from reference TRBV5-4 and TRBJ2-1, reads ETGVTQSPTHLIKTRGQQVTLRCSSQSGHNTVSWYQQALGQGPQFIFQYYREEENGRGNFPPRFSGLQFPNYSSELNVNALELDDSALYLCASSPPGQVYNEQFFGPGTRLTVL.

This clonotype was seen many times. The chain employs TRBV29-1 and TRBJ2-1; TRBD2 matches at 9 bases. CDR3 length: 13 amino acids. Trimming cost V 7 bases and J 8 bases; bases outside gene matches: 9. Germline-derived CDR1 and CDR2 are SQVTM and ANQGSEA. CDR3 amino acids: CSAEREAAYEQFF. As DNA, the CDR3 is TGCAGCGCCGAGCGGGAGGCCGCATATGAGCAGTTCTTC.

Regarding this clonotype: This may arise from a read error, as a much more abundant clone is one base away. The CDR3 spells CASSTADSLPQETQYF. CDR3 sequence (DNA): TGTGCCAGCTCAACGGCGGACAGTCTTCCCCAAGAGACCCAGTACTTC. The rearrangement uses TRBV18 and TRBJ2-5; possible D gene TRBD1, 6 bases. Trimming shortened V by 5 bases and J by 1 base, and 17 bases separated the two germline ends. This CDR3 is built from 16 residues. The germline gives CDR1 KGHSH, CDR2 LQKENI.

Ten or more counts support this clonotype. The rearrangement links TRBV20-1 to TRBJ2-7, with D possibly TRBD2 on 6 matching bases. V shed 5 bases and J shed 0 bases, with 11 bases lying between them. The CDR3 loop spans 13 amino acids. Germline V CDR1 and CDR2: DFQATT, SNEGSKA (reference sequence). The chain's CDR3 is CSAGGTSSYEQYF. For the CDR3, the DNA is TGCAGTGCTGGGGGGACGAGCTCCTACGAGCAGTACTTC.

This clonotype came up many times. V is TRBV2 and J is TRBJ2-7, with D tentatively TRBD2 (6 bases). V dropped 7 bases and J dropped 4 bases, with 14 bases sitting between them. Germline CDR1 SNHLY, CDR2 FYNNEI. The CDR3 has 13 residues. The CDR3 protein is CASNSGRSYEQYF. CDR3 DNA: TGTGCCAGCAATTCCGGGAGATCGTACGAGCAGTACTTC.

This clonotype has just a few counts. The V call is TRBV5-1, the J call TRBJ2-3; 7 positions agree with TRBD2. The CDR3 covers 14 residues. Germline CDR1 and CDR2: SGHRS and YFSETQ. The junction had 3 bases not matched to a gene; V was cut back by 4 bases and J by 1 base. Written as DNA, the CDR3 is TGCGCCAGCAGCCGCGGGAGCGGCACAGATACGCAGTATTTT. Encoded protein: CASSRGSGTDTQYF.

This clonotype showed up many times. CDR3 nucleotides: TGTGCCAGCAGAAAACTGGCAGGGGACGAAAAACTGTTTTTT. Its protein product is CASRKLAGDEKLFF. The V call is TRBV7-9, the J call TRBJ1-4; tentatively, D is TRBD1 (6 bases). From germline, CDR1 is SEHNR and CDR2 FQNEAQ (reference sequence). V lost 6 bases and J lost 8, with 16 bases in between. The CDR3 runs 14 residues.